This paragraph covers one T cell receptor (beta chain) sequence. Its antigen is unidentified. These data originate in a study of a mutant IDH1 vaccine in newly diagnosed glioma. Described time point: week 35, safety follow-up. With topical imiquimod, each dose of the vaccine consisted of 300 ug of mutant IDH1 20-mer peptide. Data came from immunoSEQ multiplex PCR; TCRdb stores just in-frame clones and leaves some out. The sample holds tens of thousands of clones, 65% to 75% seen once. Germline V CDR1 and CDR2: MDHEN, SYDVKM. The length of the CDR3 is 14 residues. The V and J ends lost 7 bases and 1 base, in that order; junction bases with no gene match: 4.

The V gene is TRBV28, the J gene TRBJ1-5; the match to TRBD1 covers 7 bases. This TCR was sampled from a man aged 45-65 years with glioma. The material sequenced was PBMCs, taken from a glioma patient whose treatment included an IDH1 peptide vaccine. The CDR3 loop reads CASTAGGSNQPQHF. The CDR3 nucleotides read TGTGCCAGCACCGCAGGGGGGAGCAATCAGCCCCAGCATTTT. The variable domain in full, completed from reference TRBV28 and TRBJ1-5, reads DVKVTQSSRYLVKRTGEKVFLECVQDMDHENMFWYRQDPGLGLRLIYFSYDVKMKEKGDIPEGYSVSREKKERFSLILESASTNQTSMYLCASTAGGSNQPQHFGDGTRLSIL.